This TCR beta chain was profiled in a study of cytomegalovirus exposure and HLA in healthy donors. Study-level results: Within an earlier analysis, most TCR beta V segments proved productive either about 87% or about 30% of the time.

Regarding this clone: Its specificity is unknown.

The PCR used 60 Vbeta and 13 Jbeta primers. The method was immunoSEQ multiplex PCR; TCRdb's version includes in-frame clones alone and lacks a portion of them. The sample records roughly 170,000 clones, approximately 75% being singletons. From germline, CDR1 is SGDLS and CDR2 YYNGEE. V gave up 3 bases and J gave up 5 bases; unmatched junction bases: 7. CDR3 length: 14 amino acids. The clonotype was recovered from a girl between 10 and 17 years old in good health and CMV-seronegative. V is TRBV9 and J is TRBJ1-2, with 7 bases that match TRBD1. Material for sequencing was PBMCs. CDR3 nucleotides: TGTGCCAGCAGCGCCCATGGACAGGCTTATGGCTACACCTTC. Protein sequence: CASSAHGQAYGYTF.